The rows below give T cell receptor beta chains drawn from one sample of a study of OX40 agonist ivuxolimab in advanced cancers. Sequenced by immunoSEQ multiplex PCR; TCRdb stores in-frame clones only, minus some. Of 130,000 or so clones listed, about 93% are singletons. Source: CD4+ or CD8+ T cells sorted from blood, taken in a trial of the OX40 agonist ivuxolimab. The receptors shown here come from an adult with an advanced solid tumor such as melanoma, head and neck, liver or kidney cancer. Both conserved end residues are part of each CDR3. Fields, in order: V gene, D gene, J gene, clone size, CDR3 DNA, CDR3 protein. A D gene is named only where the DNA matches it firmly. The size field is filled for only some rows; it gives once, few, many or a size class.

v_gene: TRBV7-9
d_gene: -
j_gene: TRBJ2-7
abundance: -
CDR3nt: TGTGCCAGCAGCCCCCAGGGGGGGCCGAACGAGCAGTACTTC
CDR3aa: CASSPQGGPNEQYF

v_gene: TRBV28
d_gene: TRBD2
j_gene: TRBJ2-4
abundance: -
CDR3nt: TGTGCCAGCAGTGAGCAGACTAGCTATTCCAAAAACATTCAGTACTTC
CDR3aa: CASSEQTSYSKNIQYF

v_gene: TRBV7-9
d_gene: -
j_gene: TRBJ2-4
abundance: -
CDR3nt: TGTGCCAGCAGCTTAATTAGGGGGGCCCTCACCTTCAAAAACATTCAGTACTTC
CDR3aa: CASSLIRGALTFKNIQYF

v_gene: TRBV4-2
d_gene: -
j_gene: TRBJ1-2
abundance: -
CDR3nt: TGTGCCAGCAGCCAAGAGGTTCAGGCGAGGCGTGGCTACACCTTC
CDR3aa: CASSQEVQARRGYTF

v_gene: TRBV18
d_gene: -
j_gene: TRBJ2-5
abundance: -
CDR3nt: TGTGCCAGCTCACTCCTGGACAGCCAAGAGACCCAGTACTTC
CDR3aa: CASSLLDSQETQYF

v_gene: TRBV5-8
d_gene: -
j_gene: TRBJ2-5
abundance: -
CDR3nt: TGTGCCAGCACAGCGGAGACCCAGTACTTC
CDR3aa: CASTAETQYF

v_gene: TRBV2
d_gene: TRBD1
j_gene: TRBJ2-2
abundance: -
CDR3nt: TGTGCCAGCAGTGAAGTACGACAGGGCACCGGGGAGCTGTTTTTT
CDR3aa: CASSEVRQGTGELFF

v_gene: TRBV6-5
d_gene: -
j_gene: TRBJ1-4
abundance: -
CDR3nt: TGTGCCAGCAGTTACGGGGGGGCTACTGAAAAACTGTTTTTT
CDR3aa: CASSYGGATEKLFF

v_gene: TRBV19
d_gene: -
j_gene: TRBJ1-2
abundance: -
CDR3nt: TGTGCCAGTAGTATGCGGGACGGCAACTATGGCTACACCTTC
CDR3aa: CASSMRDGNYGYTF

v_gene: TRBV15
d_gene: -
j_gene: TRBJ2-4
abundance: -
CDR3nt: TGTGCCACCAGCAGAGATCTTTCGGGGGTACAGTACTTC
CDR3aa: CATSRDLSGVQYF

v_gene: TRBV28
d_gene: TRBD1
j_gene: TRBJ1-5
abundance: -
CDR3nt: TGTGCCAGCAGACCTGGACAGGGGGCCTTCCAGCCCCAGCATTTT
CDR3aa: CASRPGQGAFQPQHF

v_gene: TRBV9
d_gene: TRBD1
j_gene: TRBJ2-1
abundance: few
CDR3nt: TGTGCCAGCAGCGTTGCAGGGGGCTCCTACAATGAGCAGTTCTTC
CDR3aa: CASSVAGGSYNEQFF

v_gene: TRBV18
d_gene: TRBD2
j_gene: TRBJ2-7
abundance: -
CDR3nt: TGTGCCAGCTCACTTGGGACTAGCGGGAGGGCCTACGAGCAGTACTTC
CDR3aa: CASSLGTSGRAYEQYF

v_gene: TRBV6-6
d_gene: -
j_gene: TRBJ2-1
abundance: -
CDR3nt: TGTGCCAGCAGACCTACAGGGAGCTCCTACAATGAGCAGTTCTTC
CDR3aa: CASRPTGSSYNEQFF

v_gene: TRBV7-2
d_gene: TRBD2
j_gene: TRBJ2-5
abundance: -
CDR3nt: TGTGCCAGCAGCTCAAGACTAGCGGGGGGGCAAGAGACCCAGTACTTC
CDR3aa: CASSSRLAGGQETQYF

v_gene: TRBV7-3
d_gene: TRBD2
j_gene: TRBJ2-7
abundance: -
CDR3nt: TGTGCCAGCAGCTTAAATCAGGCGGGAGGAGAGCAGTACTTC
CDR3aa: CASSLNQAGGEQYF

v_gene: TRBV29-1
d_gene: -
j_gene: TRBJ2-7
abundance: -
CDR3nt: TGCAGCGTTGGGGAGAGGAGTTCCCACGAGCAGTACTTC
CDR3aa: CSVGERSSHEQYF

v_gene: TRBV6-1
d_gene: -
j_gene: TRBJ1-1
abundance: -
CDR3nt: TGTGCCAGCATTTTAGGGAACACTGAAGCTTTCTTT
CDR3aa: CASILGNTEAFF

v_gene: TRBV5-1
d_gene: -
j_gene: TRBJ2-3
abundance: once
CDR3nt: TGCGCCAGCAGCCCAGGGGACTTCACAGATACGCAGTATTTT
CDR3aa: CASSPGDFTDTQYF

v_gene: TRBV7-3
d_gene: TRBD2
j_gene: TRBJ2-5
abundance: once
CDR3nt: TGTGCCAGCAGCCCGGGGCCGGGGACTAGCGGGAGTCGGCGAGAGACCCAGTACTTC
CDR3aa: CASSPGPGTSGSRRETQYF

v_gene: TRBV7-2
d_gene: -
j_gene: TRBJ1-5
abundance: -
CDR3nt: TGTGCCAGCAGCTTCGGACAGCGGGGTCAGCCCCAGCATTTT
CDR3aa: CASSFGQRGQPQHF

v_gene: TRBV19
d_gene: -
j_gene: TRBJ1-1
abundance: -
CDR3nt: TGTGCCAGTGGGAAGCGGGGCACTGAAGCTTTCTTT
CDR3aa: CASGKRGTEAFF

v_gene: TRBV6-6
d_gene: -
j_gene: TRBJ2-5
abundance: -
CDR3nt: TGTGCCTTCTATTATACGCGGGAGACCCAGTACTTC
CDR3aa: CAFYYTRETQYF

v_gene: TRBV19
d_gene: TRBD1
j_gene: TRBJ1-2
abundance: -
CDR3nt: TGTGCCAGTATGGGACTCGACAGGGGTGGCTACACCTTC
CDR3aa: CASMGLDRGGYTF

v_gene: TRBV2
d_gene: -
j_gene: TRBJ1-2
abundance: -
CDR3nt: TGTGCCAGCGACGGCGGGGGCTACGGCTATGGCTACACCTTC
CDR3aa: CASDGGGYGYGYTF

v_gene: TRBV5-5
d_gene: -
j_gene: TRBJ1-1
abundance: -
CDR3nt: TGTGCCAGCAGCGACGACGACAGTTTTTTGAACACTGAAGCTTTCTTT
CDR3aa: CASSDDDSFLNTEAFF

v_gene: TRBV6-1
d_gene: -
j_gene: TRBJ1-4
abundance: once
CDR3nt: TGTGCCAGCAGTGCTTTGGTGGCGGGAGAAAAACTGTTTTTT
CDR3aa: CASSALVAGEKLFF

v_gene: TRBV5-4
d_gene: -
j_gene: TRBJ2-4
abundance: -
CDR3nt: TGTGCCAGCAGCTCGATTGACACTACGAACAAAAACATTCAGTACTTC
CDR3aa: CASSSIDTTNKNIQYF

v_gene: TRBV18
d_gene: -
j_gene: TRBJ2-1
abundance: -
CDR3nt: TGTGCCAGCTCACCACCATCGGGGTGGCAGCACAATGAGCAGTTCTTC
CDR3aa: CASSPPSGWQHNEQFF

v_gene: TRBV6-1
d_gene: -
j_gene: TRBJ1-1
abundance: -
CDR3nt: TGTGCCAGCGAGGATCTCGCTGAAGCTTTCTTT
CDR3aa: CASEDLAEAFF

v_gene: TRBV7-9
d_gene: TRBD2
j_gene: TRBJ2-1
abundance: -
CDR3nt: TGTGCCAGCAGCCTAAGCGGGAAAAGCTACAATGAGCAGTTCTTC
CDR3aa: CASSLSGKSYNEQFF

v_gene: TRBV18
d_gene: -
j_gene: TRBJ1-5
abundance: -
CDR3nt: TGTGCCAGCTCACCACGAGGGGACCAGCCCCAGCATTTT
CDR3aa: CASSPRGDQPQHF

v_gene: TRBV19
d_gene: -
j_gene: TRBJ2-2
abundance: once
CDR3nt: TGTGCCAGTAGTATGGGGACCTCGAACACCGGGGAGCTGTTTTTT
CDR3aa: CASSMGTSNTGELFF

v_gene: TRBV4-3
d_gene: -
j_gene: TRBJ2-1
abundance: -
CDR3nt: TGCGCCAGCAGCCCTGCTTGGTCTATCGCGCGCAGCTCCTACAATGAGCAGTTCTTC
CDR3aa: CASSPAWSIARSSYNEQFF

v_gene: TRBV6-6
d_gene: -
j_gene: TRBJ2-7
abundance: -
CDR3nt: TGTGCCAGCAGTTACGTGGAGCTCTCCTACGAGCAGTACTTC
CDR3aa: CASSYVELSYEQYF

v_gene: TRBV7-3
d_gene: -
j_gene: TRBJ2-3
abundance: -
CDR3nt: TGTGCCAGCAGCTTAATGGGCCCCGGGACACAATTCACAGATACGCAGTATTTT
CDR3aa: CASSLMGPGTQFTDTQYF

v_gene: TRBV7-6
d_gene: -
j_gene: TRBJ1-4
abundance: -
CDR3nt: TGTGCCAGCAGCCCCGGGACAAGGGAAAAACTGTTTTTT
CDR3aa: CASSPGTREKLFF

v_gene: TRBV7-2
d_gene: TRBD1
j_gene: TRBJ1-5
abundance: -
CDR3nt: TGTGCCAGCAGCTTGGGAGGGGGCGGTCAGCCCCAGCATTTT
CDR3aa: CASSLGGGGQPQHF

v_gene: TRBV19
d_gene: -
j_gene: TRBJ1-5
abundance: -
CDR3nt: TGTGCCAGTAGTATTAGATTCGGGGAAGTGGGCAATCAGCCCCAGCATTTT
CDR3aa: CASSIRFGEVGNQPQHF

v_gene: TRBV5-1
d_gene: -
j_gene: TRBJ1-1
abundance: few
CDR3nt: TGCGCCAGCAGCTTGAACATCCAGCTGAACACTGAAGCTTTCTTT
CDR3aa: CASSLNIQLNTEAFF

v_gene: TRBV4-3
d_gene: -
j_gene: TRBJ1-2
abundance: -
CDR3nt: TGCGCCAGCAGCCCCGGGGGAGGGGGTGGTGGCTACACCTTC
CDR3aa: CASSPGGGGGGYTF

v_gene: TRBV18
d_gene: -
j_gene: TRBJ2-3
abundance: -
CDR3nt: TGTGCCAGCTCACCAAGGACAGATACGCAGTATTTT
CDR3aa: CASSPRTDTQYF

v_gene: TRBV5-4
d_gene: TRBD2
j_gene: TRBJ2-5
abundance: -
CDR3nt: TGTGCCAGCAGCTTAGTGAGCGGGGGGGCAGAGACCCAGTACTTC
CDR3aa: CASSLVSGGAETQYF

v_gene: TRBV9
d_gene: TRBD2
j_gene: TRBJ2-3
abundance: -
CDR3nt: TGTGCCAGCAGCGAGGGACCCTCCGGGGGGGCAGATACGCAGTATTTT
CDR3aa: CASSEGPSGGADTQYF

v_gene: TRBV19
d_gene: -
j_gene: TRBJ2-5
abundance: -
CDR3nt: TGTGCCAGTAGTATTTCCGGGACCCTCCACGGCCAGTACTTC
CDR3aa: CASSISGTLHGQYF

v_gene: TRBV19
d_gene: TRBD1
j_gene: TRBJ2-3
abundance: -
CDR3nt: TGTGCCAGTAGCCAATCGGACAGGAATACGCAGTATTTT
CDR3aa: CASSQSDRNTQYF

v_gene: TRBV6-5
d_gene: TRBD2
j_gene: TRBJ2-2
abundance: -
CDR3nt: TGTGCCAGCAGTTACTCAGCGGGGCGCGGGGAGCTGTTTTTT
CDR3aa: CASSYSAGRGELFF

v_gene: TRBV19
d_gene: -
j_gene: TRBJ1-2
abundance: -
CDR3nt: TGTGCCAGTAGCATCAGGGGAAACGGCTACACCTTC
CDR3aa: CASSIRGNGYTF

v_gene: TRBV7-2
d_gene: -
j_gene: TRBJ2-7
abundance: -
CDR3nt: TGTGCCAGCAGCTTAAGGCAGGGCCTACTCTACGAGCAGTACTTC
CDR3aa: CASSLRQGLLYEQYF

v_gene: TRBV6-5
d_gene: -
j_gene: TRBJ2-3
abundance: -
CDR3nt: TGTGCCAGCAGTTACGGGGGCGGTCGAGATACGCAGTATTTT
CDR3aa: CASSYGGGRDTQYF

v_gene: TRBV19
d_gene: TRBD2
j_gene: TRBJ2-1
abundance: -
CDR3nt: TGTGCCAGTAGTATGGGGACCCTAGCGGGCTCCTACAATGAGCAGTTCTTC
CDR3aa: CASSMGTLAGSYNEQFF

v_gene: TRBV6-6
d_gene: -
j_gene: TRBJ1-1
abundance: -
CDR3nt: TGTGCCACCTTAAGCCAGGGTATGAACACTGAAGCTTTCTTT
CDR3aa: CATLSQGMNTEAFF

v_gene: TRBV5-6
d_gene: -
j_gene: TRBJ1-1
abundance: -
CDR3nt: TGTGCCAGCAGCTCCAGGACAAGAGCTGTGAACACTGAAGCTTTCTTT
CDR3aa: CASSSRTRAVNTEAFF

v_gene: TRBV4-1
d_gene: -
j_gene: TRBJ1-1
abundance: -
CDR3nt: TGCGCCAGCAGCCAAAGTCGGCAGGGGACAACTATGGGAGCTTTCTTT
CDR3aa: CASSQSRQGTTMGAFF

v_gene: TRBV7-9
d_gene: -
j_gene: TRBJ2-5
abundance: -
CDR3nt: TGTGCCAGCAGCTTAGGGAGGAGGCCAGAGACCCAGTACTTC
CDR3aa: CASSLGRRPETQYF